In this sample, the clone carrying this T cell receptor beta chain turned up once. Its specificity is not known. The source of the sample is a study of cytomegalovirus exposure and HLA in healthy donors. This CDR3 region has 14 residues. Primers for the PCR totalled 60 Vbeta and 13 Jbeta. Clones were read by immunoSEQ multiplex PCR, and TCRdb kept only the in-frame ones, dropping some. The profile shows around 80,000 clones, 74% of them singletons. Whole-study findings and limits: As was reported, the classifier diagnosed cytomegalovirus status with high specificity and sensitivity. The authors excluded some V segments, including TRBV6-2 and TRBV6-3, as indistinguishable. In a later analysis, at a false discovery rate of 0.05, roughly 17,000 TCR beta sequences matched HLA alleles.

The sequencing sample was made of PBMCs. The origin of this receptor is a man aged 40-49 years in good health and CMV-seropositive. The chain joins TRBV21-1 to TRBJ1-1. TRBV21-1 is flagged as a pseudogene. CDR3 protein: CASSKGRGGPEAFF. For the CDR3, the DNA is TGTGCCAGCAGCAAAGGTCGCGGGGGGCCTGAAGCTTTCTTT.